This TCR beta chain was obtained from a study of regulatory T cells in long-lasting Graves disease. Time point given: persistent/refractory GD, antithyroid drugs over 5 years with positive TRAb. The TCR library was prepared using RNA isolated from PBMCs. This clonotype has at least ten counts. Its antigen is as yet unknown. Whole-study results and caveats: Patients with persistent Graves' had lower TCR diversity than newly diagnosed patients.

HTBI primers from iRepertoire and Arm-PCR of CDR3 regions yielded the TCR beta libraries. How the authors handled the data: Identification of gene segments yielded more than 60 TRBV and 13 to 15 TRBJ across samples. One entry per CDR3 protein, called by TCRdb with MiXCR from the multiplex PCR reads. The V and J calls and clone size are TCRdb's, not the authors'. The sample consists of 390,000 or so distinct CDR3 sequences, approximately 25% of them appearing once. Germline CDR1 is MDHEN and CDR2 is SYDVKM. The CDR3 is 17 residues long. V trimming: 2 bases; J trimming: 1 base; junction bases outside the gene matches: 11.

The chain recombines TRBV28 with TRBJ2-7; TRBD2 aligns across 7 bases. This TCR was recovered from a woman aged 40-49 years with Graves disease. The source was peripheral blood mononuclear cells (PBMCs), collected when the disease was refractory, from a patient treated with antithyroid drugs. CDR3 loop: CASSLSLPRGTSYEQYF. The DNA for the CDR3 is TGTGCCAGCAGTTTAAGCCTCCCGCGGGGGACTTCCTACGAGCAGTACTTC.